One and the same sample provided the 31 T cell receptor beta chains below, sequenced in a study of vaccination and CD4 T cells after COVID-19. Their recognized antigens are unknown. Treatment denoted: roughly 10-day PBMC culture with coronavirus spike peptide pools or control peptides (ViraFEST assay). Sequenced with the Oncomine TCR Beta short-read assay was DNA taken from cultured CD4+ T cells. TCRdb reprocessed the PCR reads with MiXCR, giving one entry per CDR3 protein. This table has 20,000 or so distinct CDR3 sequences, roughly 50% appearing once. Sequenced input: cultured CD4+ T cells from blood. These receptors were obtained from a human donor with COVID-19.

The CDR3 nucleotides are TGTGCCAGCAGCGCCGGACAGACTAACTATGGCTACACCTTC. It specifies CASSAGQTNYGYTF. The J gene is TRBJ1-2, the V gene TRBV6-1; TRBD1 might be the D (6 bases). This CDR3 is 14 amino acids long. From germline, CDR1 is MNHNS and CDR2 SASEGT. V lost 6 bases and J lost 0, with 11 bases in between.

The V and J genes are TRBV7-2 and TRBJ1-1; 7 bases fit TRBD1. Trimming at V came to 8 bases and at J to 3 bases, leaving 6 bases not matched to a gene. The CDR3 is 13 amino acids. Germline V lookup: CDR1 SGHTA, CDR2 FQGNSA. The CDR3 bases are TGTGCCAGCTGCGAGGGGGCTGACACTGAAGCTTTCTTT. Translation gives CASCEGADTEAFF.

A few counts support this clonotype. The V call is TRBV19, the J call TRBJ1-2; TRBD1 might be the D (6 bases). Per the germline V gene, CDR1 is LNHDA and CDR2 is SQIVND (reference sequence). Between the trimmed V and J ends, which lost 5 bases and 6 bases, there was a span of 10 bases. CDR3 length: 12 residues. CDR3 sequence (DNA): TGTGCCAGTAGTTTTGGGGGCAATGGCTACACCTTC. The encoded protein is CASSFGGNGYTF. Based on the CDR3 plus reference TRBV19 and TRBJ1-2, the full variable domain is DGGITQSPKYLFRKEGQNVTLSCEQNLNHDAMYWYRQDPGQGLRLIYYSQIVNDFQKGDIAEGYSVSREKKESFPLTVTSAQKNPTAFYLCASSFGGNGYTFGSGTRLTVV.

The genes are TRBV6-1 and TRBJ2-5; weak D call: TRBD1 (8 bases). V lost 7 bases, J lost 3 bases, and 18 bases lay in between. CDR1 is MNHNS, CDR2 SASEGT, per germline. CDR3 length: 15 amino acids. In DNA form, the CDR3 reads TGTGCCAGCAACAGGGGGGGGGTTGCCAAAGAGACCCAGTACTTC. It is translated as CASNRGGVAKETQYF.

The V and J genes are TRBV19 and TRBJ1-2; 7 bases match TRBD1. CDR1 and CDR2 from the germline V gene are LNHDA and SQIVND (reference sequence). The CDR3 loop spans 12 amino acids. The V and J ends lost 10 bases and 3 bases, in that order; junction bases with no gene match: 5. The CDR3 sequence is CATKGAYYGYTF. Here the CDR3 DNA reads TGTGCCACGAAGGGGGCGTACTATGGCTACACCTTC.

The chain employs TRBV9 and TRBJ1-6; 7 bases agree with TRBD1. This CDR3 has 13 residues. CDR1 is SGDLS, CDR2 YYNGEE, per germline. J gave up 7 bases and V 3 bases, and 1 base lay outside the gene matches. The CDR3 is CASSETGNSPLHF. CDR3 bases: TGTGCCAGCAGCGAGACAGGGAATTCACCCCTCCACTTT.

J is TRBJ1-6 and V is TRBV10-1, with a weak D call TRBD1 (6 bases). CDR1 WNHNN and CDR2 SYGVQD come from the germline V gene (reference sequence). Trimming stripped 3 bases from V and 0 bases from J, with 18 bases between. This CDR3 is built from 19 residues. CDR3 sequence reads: CASSEGGPRVSSYNSPLHF. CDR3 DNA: TGCGCCAGCAGTGAAGGGGGGCCCCGGGTTAGCTCCTATAATTCACCCCTCCACTTT.

Written as DNA, the CDR3 is TGTGCCAGCAGTTCCCCCATAGGACAGAACAATCAGCCCCAGCATTTT. It is translated as CASSSPIGQNNQPQHF. V and J are TRBV28 and TRBJ1-5; D is perhaps TRBD1 (6 bases). The CDR3 is 16 amino acids. Trimming pared 4 bases from V and 3 bases from J, leaving 16 bases between. Germline CDR1 reads MDHEN; CDR2 reads SYDVKM.

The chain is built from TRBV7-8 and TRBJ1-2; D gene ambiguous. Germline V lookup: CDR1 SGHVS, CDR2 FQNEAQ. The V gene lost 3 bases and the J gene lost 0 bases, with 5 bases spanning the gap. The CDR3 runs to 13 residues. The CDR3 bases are TGTGCCAGCAGCTTTCTGGCTAACTATGGCTACACCTTC. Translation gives CASSFLANYGYTF.

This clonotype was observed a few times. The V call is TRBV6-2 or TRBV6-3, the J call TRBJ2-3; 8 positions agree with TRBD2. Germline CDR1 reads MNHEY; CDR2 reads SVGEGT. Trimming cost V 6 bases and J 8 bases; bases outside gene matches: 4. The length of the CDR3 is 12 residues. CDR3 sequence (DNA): TGTGCCAGCAGCTCGGGGGGGCTTACGCAGTATTTT. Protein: CASSSGGLTQYF.

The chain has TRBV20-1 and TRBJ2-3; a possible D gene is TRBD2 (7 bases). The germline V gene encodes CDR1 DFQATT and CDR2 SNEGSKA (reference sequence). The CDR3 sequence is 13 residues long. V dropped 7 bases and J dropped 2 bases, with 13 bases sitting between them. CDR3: CSVGGGHTDTQYF. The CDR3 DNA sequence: TGCAGTGTAGGCGGGGGCCACACAGATACGCAGTATTTT.

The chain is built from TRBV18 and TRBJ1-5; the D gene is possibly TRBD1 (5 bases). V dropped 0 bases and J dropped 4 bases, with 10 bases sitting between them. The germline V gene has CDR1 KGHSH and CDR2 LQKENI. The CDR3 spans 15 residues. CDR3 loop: CASSPPGPPNQPQHF. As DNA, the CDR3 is TGTGCCAGCTCACCACCGGGGCCGCCTAATCAGCCCCAGCATTTT.

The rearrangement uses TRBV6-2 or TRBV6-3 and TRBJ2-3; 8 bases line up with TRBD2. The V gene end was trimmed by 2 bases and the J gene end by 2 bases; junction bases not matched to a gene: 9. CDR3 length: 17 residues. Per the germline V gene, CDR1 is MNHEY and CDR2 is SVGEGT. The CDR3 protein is CASSYLAGGVLTDTQYF. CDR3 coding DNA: TGTGCCAGCAGTTACCTGGCGGGGGGCGTCCTCACAGATACGCAGTATTTT.

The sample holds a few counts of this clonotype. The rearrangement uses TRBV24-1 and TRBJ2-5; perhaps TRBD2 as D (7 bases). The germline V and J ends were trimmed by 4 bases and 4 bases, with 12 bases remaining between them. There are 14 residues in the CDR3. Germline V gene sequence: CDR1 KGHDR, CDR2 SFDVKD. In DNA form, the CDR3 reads TGTGCCACCAGTGACCAGGGAGGGGGAGAGACCCAGTACTTC. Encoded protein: CATSDQGGGETQYF.

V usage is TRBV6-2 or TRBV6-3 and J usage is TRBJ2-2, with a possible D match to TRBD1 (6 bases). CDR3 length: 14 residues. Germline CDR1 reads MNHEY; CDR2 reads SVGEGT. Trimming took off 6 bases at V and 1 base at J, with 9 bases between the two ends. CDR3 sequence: CASRPTGNTGELFF. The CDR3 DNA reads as TGTGCCAGCAGACCGACAGGGAACACCGGGGAGCTGTTTTTT.

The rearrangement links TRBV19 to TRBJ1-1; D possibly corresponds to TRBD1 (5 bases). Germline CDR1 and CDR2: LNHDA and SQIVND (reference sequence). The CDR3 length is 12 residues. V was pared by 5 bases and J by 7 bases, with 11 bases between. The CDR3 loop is CASSVTGGEAFF. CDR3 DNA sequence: TGTGCCAGTAGTGTTACAGGAGGTGAAGCTTTCTTT.

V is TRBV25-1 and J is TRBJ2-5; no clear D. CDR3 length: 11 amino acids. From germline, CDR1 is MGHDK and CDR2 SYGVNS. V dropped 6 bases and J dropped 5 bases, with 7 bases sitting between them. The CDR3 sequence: CASSRVETQYF. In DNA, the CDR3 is TGTGCCAGCAGCCGGGTCGAGACCCAGTACTTC.

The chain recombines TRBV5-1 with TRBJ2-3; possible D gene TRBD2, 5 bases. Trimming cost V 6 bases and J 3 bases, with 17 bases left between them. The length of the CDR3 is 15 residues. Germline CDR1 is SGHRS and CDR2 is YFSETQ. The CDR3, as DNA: TGCGCCAGCACCTCAGATCCGGGCGGGACAGATACGCAGTATTTT. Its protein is CASTSDPGGTDTQYF.

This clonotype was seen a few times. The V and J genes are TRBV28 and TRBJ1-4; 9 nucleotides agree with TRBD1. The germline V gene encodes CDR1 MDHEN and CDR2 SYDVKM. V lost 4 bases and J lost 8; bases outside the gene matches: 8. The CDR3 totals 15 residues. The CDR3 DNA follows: TGTGCCAGCAGTTCGCTACAGGGGGCGCGGGAAAAACTGTTTTTT. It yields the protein CASSSLQGAREKLFF.

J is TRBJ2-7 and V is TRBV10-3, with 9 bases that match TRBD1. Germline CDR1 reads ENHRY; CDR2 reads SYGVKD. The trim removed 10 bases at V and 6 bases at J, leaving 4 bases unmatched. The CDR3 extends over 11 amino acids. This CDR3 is CASDRGGEQYF. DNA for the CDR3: TGTGCCAGCGACAGGGGGGGCGAGCAGTACTTC.

CDR3: CASSFGPGEETQYF. CDR3 nucleotides: TGTGCCAGCAGCTTTGGACCCGGGGAAGAGACCCAGTACTTC. The chain has TRBV7-2 and TRBJ2-5; D is possibly TRBD2 (5 bases). Trimming removed 3 bases at V and 3 bases at J, with 11 bases between. The CDR3 has 14 residues. The germline gives CDR1 SGHTA, CDR2 FQGNSA.

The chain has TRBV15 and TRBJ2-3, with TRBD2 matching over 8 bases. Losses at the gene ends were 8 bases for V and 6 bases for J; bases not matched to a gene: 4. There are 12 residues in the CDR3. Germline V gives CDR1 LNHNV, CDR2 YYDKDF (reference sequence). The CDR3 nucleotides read TGTGCCACCGGCGGGACTAGTGATACGCAGTATTTT. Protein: CATGGTSDTQYF.

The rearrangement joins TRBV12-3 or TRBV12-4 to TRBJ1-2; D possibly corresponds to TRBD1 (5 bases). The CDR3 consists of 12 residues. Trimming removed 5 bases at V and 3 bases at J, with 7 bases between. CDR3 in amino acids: CASSQGYYGYTF. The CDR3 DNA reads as TGTGCCAGCAGTCAGGGTTACTATGGCTACACCTTC.

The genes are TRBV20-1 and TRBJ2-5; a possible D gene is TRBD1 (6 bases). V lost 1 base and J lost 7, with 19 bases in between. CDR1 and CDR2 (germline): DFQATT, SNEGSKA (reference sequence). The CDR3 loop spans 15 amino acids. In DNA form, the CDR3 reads TGCAGTGCTAGAGCTTCACAGGGATTAGGGGGGACCCAGTACTTC. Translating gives CSARASQGLGGTQYF.

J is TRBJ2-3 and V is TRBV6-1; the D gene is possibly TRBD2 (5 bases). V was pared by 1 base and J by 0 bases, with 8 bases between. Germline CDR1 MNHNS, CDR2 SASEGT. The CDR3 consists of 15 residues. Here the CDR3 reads CASSEGSGSTDTQYF. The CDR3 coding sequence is TGTGCCAGCAGTGAAGGGAGCGGAAGCACAGATACGCAGTATTTT.

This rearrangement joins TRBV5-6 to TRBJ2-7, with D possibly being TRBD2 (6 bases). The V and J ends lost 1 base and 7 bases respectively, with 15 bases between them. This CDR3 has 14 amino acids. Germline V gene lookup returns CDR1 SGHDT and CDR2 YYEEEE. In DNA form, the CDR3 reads TGTGCCAGCAGCTTGATGCTAGGTGGGAGGGAGCAGTACTTC. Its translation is CASSLMLGGREQYF.

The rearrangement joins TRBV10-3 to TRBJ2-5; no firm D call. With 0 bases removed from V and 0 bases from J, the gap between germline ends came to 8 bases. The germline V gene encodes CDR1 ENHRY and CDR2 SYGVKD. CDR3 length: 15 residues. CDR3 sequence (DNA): TGTGCCATCAGTGAGTCCTGGGCAAACCAAGAGACCCAGTACTTC. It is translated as CAISESWANQETQYF.

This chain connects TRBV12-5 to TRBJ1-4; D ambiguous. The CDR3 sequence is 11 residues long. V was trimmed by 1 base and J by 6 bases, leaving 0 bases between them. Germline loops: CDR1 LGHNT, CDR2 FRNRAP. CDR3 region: CASGLDEKLFF. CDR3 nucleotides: TGTGCTAGTGGTTTGGATGAAAAACTGTTTTTT.

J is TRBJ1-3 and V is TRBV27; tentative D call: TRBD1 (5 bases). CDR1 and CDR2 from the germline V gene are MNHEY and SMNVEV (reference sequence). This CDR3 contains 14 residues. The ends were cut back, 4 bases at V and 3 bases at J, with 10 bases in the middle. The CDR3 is CASSSQGSGNTIYF. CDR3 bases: TGTGCCAGCAGTTCCCAGGGTAGTGGAAACACCATATATTTT.

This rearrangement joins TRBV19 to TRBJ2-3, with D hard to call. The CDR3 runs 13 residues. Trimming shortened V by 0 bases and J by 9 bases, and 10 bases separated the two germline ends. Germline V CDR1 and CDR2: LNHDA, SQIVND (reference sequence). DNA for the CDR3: TGTGCCAGTAGTATAGATCCCAGACGGACGCAGTATTTT. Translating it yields CASSIDPRRTQYF.

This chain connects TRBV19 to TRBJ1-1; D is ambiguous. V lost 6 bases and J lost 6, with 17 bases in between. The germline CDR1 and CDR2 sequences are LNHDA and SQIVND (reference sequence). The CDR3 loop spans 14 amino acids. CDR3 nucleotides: TGTGCCAGTAGAAGAAGTATGGGGAGTTCTGAAGCTTTCTTT. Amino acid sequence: CASRRSMGSSEAFF.